What follows describes a single T cell receptor beta chain. The sample comes from a study of blood T cell repertoires in COVID-19. Study in general: There were acute and convalescent COVID-19 samples, and they came from the United States, Italy and Spain. Sources were T cells, B-cell-depleted T cells, or PBMCs; the material itself was cDNA or gDNA.

CDR3 size: 13 residues. V was pared by 7 bases and J by 4 bases, with 16 bases between. CDR1 GTSNPN and CDR2 SVGIG come from the germline V gene (reference sequence). Per the original data handling: Reference gene primer amplification gave estimated nucleated cell counts. Some clones are missing from TCRdb's copy, which holds only in-frame ones; the method was immunoSEQ multiplex PCR. V, J and clone size reflect that table, while D and trimming were determined from the DNA. The sample consists of around 100,000 clones, around four fifths of them appearing once. The specimen sequenced was peripheral blood. The TCR originated in a human donor in a cohort sampled during active COVID-19. V is TRBV30 and J is TRBJ2-5; tentatively, D is TRBD2 (7 bases). CDR3 region: CASSPGGGETQYF. Written as DNA, the CDR3 is TGTGCCTCTTCTCCGGGGGGCGGAGAGACCCAGTACTTC.